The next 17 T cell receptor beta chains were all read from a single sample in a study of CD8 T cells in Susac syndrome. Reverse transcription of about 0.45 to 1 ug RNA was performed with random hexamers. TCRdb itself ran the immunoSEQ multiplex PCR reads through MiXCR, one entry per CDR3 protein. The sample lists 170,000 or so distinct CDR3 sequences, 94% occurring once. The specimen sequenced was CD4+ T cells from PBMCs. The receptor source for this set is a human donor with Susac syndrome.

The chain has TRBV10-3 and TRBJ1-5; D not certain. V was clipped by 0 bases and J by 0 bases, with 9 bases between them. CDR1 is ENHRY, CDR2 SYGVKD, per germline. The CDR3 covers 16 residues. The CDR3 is CAISESGTYSNQPQHF. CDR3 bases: TGTGCCATCAGTGAGTCGGGCACCTATAGCAATCAGCCCCAGCATTTT.

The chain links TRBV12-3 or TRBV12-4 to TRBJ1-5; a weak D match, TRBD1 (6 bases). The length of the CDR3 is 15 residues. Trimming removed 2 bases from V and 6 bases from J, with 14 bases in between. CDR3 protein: CASSLRAGVGQPQHF. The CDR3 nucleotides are TGTGCCAGCAGTTTACGGGCAGGGGTTGGTCAGCCCCAGCATTTT.

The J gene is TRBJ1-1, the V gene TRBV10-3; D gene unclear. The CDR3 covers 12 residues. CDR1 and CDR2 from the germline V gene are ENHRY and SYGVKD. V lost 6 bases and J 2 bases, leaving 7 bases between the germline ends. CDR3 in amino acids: CAIRSTNTEAFF. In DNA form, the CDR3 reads TGTGCCATCAGGTCCACAAACACTGAAGCTTTCTTT.

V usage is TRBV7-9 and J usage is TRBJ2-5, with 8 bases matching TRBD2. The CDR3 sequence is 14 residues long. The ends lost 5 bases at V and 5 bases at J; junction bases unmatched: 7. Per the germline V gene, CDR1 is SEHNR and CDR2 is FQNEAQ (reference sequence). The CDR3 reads CASSPGTREETQYF. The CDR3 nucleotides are TGTGCCAGCAGCCCCGGGACTAGGGAGGAGACCCAGTACTTC.

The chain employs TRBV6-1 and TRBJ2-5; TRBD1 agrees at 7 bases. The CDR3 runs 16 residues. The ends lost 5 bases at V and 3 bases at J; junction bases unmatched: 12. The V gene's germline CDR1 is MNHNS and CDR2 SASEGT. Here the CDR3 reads CASSPLALGQKETQYF. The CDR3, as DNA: TGTGCCAGCAGTCCCTTGGCGTTGGGACAGAAAGAGACCCAGTACTTC.

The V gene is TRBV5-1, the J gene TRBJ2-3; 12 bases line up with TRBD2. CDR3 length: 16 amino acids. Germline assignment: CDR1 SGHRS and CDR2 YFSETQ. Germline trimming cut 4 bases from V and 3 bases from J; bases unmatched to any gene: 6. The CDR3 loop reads CASSPPSGGGTDTQYF. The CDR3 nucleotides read TGCGCCAGCAGCCCCCCTAGCGGGGGGGGAACAGATACGCAGTATTTT.

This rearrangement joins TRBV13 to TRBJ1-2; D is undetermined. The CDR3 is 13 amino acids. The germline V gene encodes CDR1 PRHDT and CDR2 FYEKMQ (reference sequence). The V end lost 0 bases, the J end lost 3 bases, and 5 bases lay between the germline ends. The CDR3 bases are TGTGCCAGCAGCTTAGGTGATTACTATGGCTACACCTTC. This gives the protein CASSLGDYYGYTF.

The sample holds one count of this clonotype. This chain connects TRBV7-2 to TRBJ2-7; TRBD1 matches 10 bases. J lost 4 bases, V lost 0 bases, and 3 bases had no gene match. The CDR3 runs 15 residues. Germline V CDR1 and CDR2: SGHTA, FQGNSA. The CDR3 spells CASSLALDRGYEQYF. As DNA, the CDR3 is TGTGCCAGCAGCTTAGCCCTGGACAGGGGGTACGAGCAGTACTTC. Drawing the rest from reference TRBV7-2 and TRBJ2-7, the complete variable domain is GAGVSQSPSNKVTEKGKDVELRCDPISGHTALYWYRQSLGQGLEFLIYFQGNSAPDKSGLPSDRFSAERTGGSVSTLTIQRTQQEDSAVYLCASSLALDRGYEQYFGPGTRLTVT.

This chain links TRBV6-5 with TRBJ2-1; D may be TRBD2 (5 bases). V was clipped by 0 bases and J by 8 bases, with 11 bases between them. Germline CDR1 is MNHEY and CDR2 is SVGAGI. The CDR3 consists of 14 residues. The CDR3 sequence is CASSYSNGVHEQFF. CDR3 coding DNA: TGTGCCAGCAGTTACTCCAACGGGGTCCATGAGCAGTTCTTC.

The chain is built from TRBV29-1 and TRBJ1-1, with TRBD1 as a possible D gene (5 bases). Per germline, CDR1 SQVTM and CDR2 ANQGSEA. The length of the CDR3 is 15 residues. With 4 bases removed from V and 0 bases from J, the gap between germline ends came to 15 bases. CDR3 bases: TGCAGCGTTGCCGGGCCTTGGGGGATGAACACTGAAGCTTTCTTT. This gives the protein CSVAGPWGMNTEAFF. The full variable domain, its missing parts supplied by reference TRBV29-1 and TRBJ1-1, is SAVISQKPSRDICQRGTSLTIQCQVDSQVTMMFWYRQQPGQSLTLIATANQGSEATYESGFVIDKFPISRPNLTFSTLTVSNMSPEDSSIYLCSVAGPWGMNTEAFFGQGTRLTVV.

This CDR3 reads CASSLIAGDEQYF. CDR3 nucleotide sequence: TGTGCCAGCAGCTTGATCGCGGGGGACGAGCAGTACTTC. The chain carries TRBV5-6 and TRBJ2-7; 7 nucleotides align to TRBD2. Germline V CDR1 and CDR2: SGHDT, YYEEEE. V shed 1 base and J 5 bases; nucleotides not matched to a gene: 3. The CDR3 is made up of 13 amino acids.

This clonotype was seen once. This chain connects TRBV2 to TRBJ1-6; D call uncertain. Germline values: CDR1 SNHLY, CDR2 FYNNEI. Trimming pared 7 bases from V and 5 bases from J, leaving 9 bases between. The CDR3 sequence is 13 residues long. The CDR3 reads CASNPADNSPLHF. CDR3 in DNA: TGTGCCAGCAATCCCGCGGATAATTCACCCCTCCACTTT.

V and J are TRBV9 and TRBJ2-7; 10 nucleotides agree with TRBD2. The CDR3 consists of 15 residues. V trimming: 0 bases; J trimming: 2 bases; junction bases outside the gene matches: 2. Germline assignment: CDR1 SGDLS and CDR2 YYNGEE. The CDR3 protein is CASSVGLAGAYEQYF. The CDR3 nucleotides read TGTGCCAGCAGCGTAGGACTAGCGGGCGCCTACGAGCAGTACTTC.

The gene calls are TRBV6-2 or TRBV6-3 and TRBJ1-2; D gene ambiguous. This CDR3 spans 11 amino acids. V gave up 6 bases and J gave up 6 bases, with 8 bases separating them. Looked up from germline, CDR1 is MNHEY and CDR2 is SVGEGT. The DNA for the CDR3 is TGTGCCAGCAGCCGAGAACATGGCTACACCTTC. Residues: CASSREHGYTF.

Here the CDR3 reads CASSQDRHTEQYF. The CDR3 DNA is TGCGCCAGCAGCCAAGATCGACACACCGAGCAGTACTTC. The rearrangement uses TRBV4-3 and TRBJ2-7, with unresolved D. CDR3 size: 13 residues. Germline loops: CDR1 LGHNA, CDR2 YSLEER. Trimming removed 0 bases at V and 6 bases at J, with 9 bases between.

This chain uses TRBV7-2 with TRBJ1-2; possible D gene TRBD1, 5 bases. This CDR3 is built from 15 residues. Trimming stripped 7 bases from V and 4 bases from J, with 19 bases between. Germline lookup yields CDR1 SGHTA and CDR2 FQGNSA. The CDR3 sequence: CASTPWQGNVYGYTF. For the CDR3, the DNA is TGTGCCAGCACCCCGTGGCAGGGTAATGTCTATGGCTACACCTTC.

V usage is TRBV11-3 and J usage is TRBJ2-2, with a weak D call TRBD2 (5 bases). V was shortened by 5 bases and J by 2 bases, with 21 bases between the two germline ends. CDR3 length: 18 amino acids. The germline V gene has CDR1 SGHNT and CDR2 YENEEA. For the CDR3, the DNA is TGTGCCAGCAGCCCCATGCCCTCCGCGAGGGTAAACACCGGGGAGCTGTTTTTT. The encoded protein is CASSPMPSARVNTGELFF.